This T cell receptor beta chain originates from a study of shared clonotypes between healthy human individuals. Regarding the study as a whole: Tissue TCR repertoires likely differ from these blood-only repertoires.

Profiling relied on immunoSEQ multiplex PCR, and the TCRdb table lists in-frame clones only, not all of them. The repertoire consists of approximately 2,300,000 clones, with 85% to 95% occurring once and the leading ten covering approximately 0.4%. The CDR3 covers 14 residues. Germline V gives CDR1 SGHNT, CDR2 YYREEE (reference sequence). V was clipped by 3 bases and J by 2 bases, with 11 bases between them. This clone was seen more than once but under ten times. Its cognate antigen is unknown. The material sequenced was naive CD4+ T cells from PBMCs. Sample subset: CD45RA+ positively selected. The chain employs TRBV5-4 and TRBJ1-1; possible D gene TRBD1, 5 bases. This receptor was identified in a man younger than 35 in good health. Some clones in this sample may be carry-over from other donors' samples. The DNA for the CDR3 is TGTGCCAGCAGCTCACAGGTTGCAAACACTGAAGCTTTCTTT. It is translated as CASSSQVANTEAFF.